The T cell receptor (beta chain) under discussion was sequenced for a study of blood T cell repertoires in COVID-19. Study-level background: Acute and convalescent COVID-19 specimens originated in the United States, Italy and Spain.

Libraries were prepared by immunoSEQ multiplex PCR; TCRdb keeps only in-frame clonotypes and omits some of them. The sample has hundreds of thousands of clones; 87% are singletons. With 4 bases removed from V and 0 bases from J, the gap between germline ends came to 13 bases. Per the germline V gene, CDR1 is MNHEY and CDR2 is SVGAGI. The CDR3 has 16 amino acids. This clone was seen a few times. The chain employs TRBV6-5 and TRBJ2-1; D unclear. The source material was peripheral blood. The TCR sequence derives from a man aged 18 to 29 with active or convalescent COVID-19. The CDR3 sequence: CASSSLLRISYNEQFF. The CDR3 coding sequence is TGTGCCAGCAGTTCCCTCTTGCGGATCTCCTACAATGAGCAGTTCTTC.